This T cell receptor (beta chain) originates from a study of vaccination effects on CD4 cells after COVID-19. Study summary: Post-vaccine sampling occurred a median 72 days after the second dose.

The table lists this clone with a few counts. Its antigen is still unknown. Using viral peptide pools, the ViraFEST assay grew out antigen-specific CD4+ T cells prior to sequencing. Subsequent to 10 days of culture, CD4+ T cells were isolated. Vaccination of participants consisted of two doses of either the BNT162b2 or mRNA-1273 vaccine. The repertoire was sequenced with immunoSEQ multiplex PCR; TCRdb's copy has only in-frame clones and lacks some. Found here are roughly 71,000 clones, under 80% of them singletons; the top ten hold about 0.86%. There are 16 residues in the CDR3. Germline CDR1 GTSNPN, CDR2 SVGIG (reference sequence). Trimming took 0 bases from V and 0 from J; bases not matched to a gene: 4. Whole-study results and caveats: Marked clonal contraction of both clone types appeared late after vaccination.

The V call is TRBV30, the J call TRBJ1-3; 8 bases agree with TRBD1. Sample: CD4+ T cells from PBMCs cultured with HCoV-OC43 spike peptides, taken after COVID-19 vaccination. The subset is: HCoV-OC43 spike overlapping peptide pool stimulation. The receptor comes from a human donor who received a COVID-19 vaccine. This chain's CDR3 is CAWSVRDRSSGNTIYF. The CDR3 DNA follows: TGTGCCTGGAGTGTGCGGGACAGGTCCTCTGGAAACACCATATATTTT.